These 24 T cell receptor beta chains were sequenced from one sample in a study of T cell changes during pregnancy in multiple sclerosis. TCRdb's copy holds only in-frame clones and misses some; the assay was immunoSEQ multiplex PCR. The data contain tens of thousands of clones, 85% to 95% of them singletons. Sequenced material: peripheral blood, taken in the second trimester of pregnancy. The origin of the receptors is a female donor in good health, enrolled as a control in a pregnancy study.

The rearrangement uses TRBV5-1 and TRBJ2-6; 8 bases are shared with TRBD1. Germline-derived CDR1 and CDR2 are SGHRS and YFSETQ. The CDR3 sequence is 18 residues long. The trim removed 4 bases at V and 0 bases at J, leaving 9 bases unmatched. CDR3: CASSQTTGVSSGANVLTF. The CDR3 bases are TGCGCCAGCAGCCAGACGACAGGGGTAAGCTCTGGGGCCAACGTCCTGACTTTC.

The chain has TRBV12-2 and TRBJ2-3; the table's D call TRBD2 went unverified against the DNA. TRBV12-2 is annotated as a pseudogene. The CDR3 has 15 residues. The CDR3 sequence: CASRLGGLLTDTQYF. The CDR3 nucleotides are TGTGCAAGTCGCCTGGGAGGACTTTTAACAGATACGCAGTATTTT.

This chain uses TRBV29-1 with TRBJ2-1; D uncertain. This CDR3 is 10 amino acids long. V was clipped by 3 bases and J by 10 bases, with 7 bases between them. Germline V gene sequence: CDR1 SQVTM, CDR2 ANQGSEA. The CDR3 here is CSVDPREQFF. In DNA, the CDR3 is TGCAGCGTTGACCCCCGGGAGCAGTTCTTC.

The V and J genes are TRBV5-1 and TRBJ2-1, with a weak D call TRBD1 (5 bases). CDR3 length equals 15 residues. The germline V and J ends were trimmed by 1 base and 9 bases, with 17 bases remaining between them. Germline CDR1 and CDR2: SGHRS and YFSETQ. As DNA, the CDR3 is TGCGCCAGCAGCTTGATGGGGCAGGGATTAGCTGAGCAGTTCTTC. This encodes CASSLMGQGLAEQFF.

This chain joins TRBV7-9 and TRBJ2-1; D possibly corresponds to TRBD1 (5 bases). Trimming cost V 5 bases and J 8 bases, with 22 bases left between them. CDR1 is SEHNR and CDR2 is FQNEAQ in the germline V gene (reference sequence). This CDR3 has 16 amino acids. DNA for the CDR3: TGTGCCAGCAGCCCCGTTTGGGGCGGCTCGGTACATGAGCAGTTCTTC. Protein sequence: CASSPVWGGSVHEQFF.

This chain joins TRBV28 and TRBJ1-1; D gene unclear. The germline V gene encodes CDR1 MDHEN and CDR2 SYDVKM. The CDR3 is 13 residues long. Deletions cut 7 bases from V and 1 base from J, with 10 bases between. CDR3 region: CASTYSRNTEAFF. CDR3 DNA: TGTGCCAGCACCTATTCAAGGAACACTGAAGCTTTCTTT. The full variable domain, rest sourced from reference TRBV28 and TRBJ1-1, is DVKVTQSSRYLVKRTGEKVFLECVQDMDHENMFWYRQDPGLGLRLIYFSYDVKMKEKGDIPEGYSVSREKKERFSLILESASTNQTSMYLCASTYSRNTEAFFGQGTRLTVV.

The V gene is TRBV21-1, the J gene TRBJ2-3; no check of the table's D call, TRBD2, against the DNA was made. TRBV21-1 is a pseudogene locus. CDR3 size: 14 residues. CDR3 nucleotides: TGTGCCAACATCCGGGGGGGCCCTACGGATACGCAGTATTTT. Amino acid sequence: CANIRGGPTDTQYF.

The rearrangement joins TRBV7-2 to TRBJ1-5; D gene uncertain. In germline, CDR1 is SGHTA, CDR2 FQGNSA. V was shortened by 5 bases and J by 4 bases, with 12 bases between the two germline ends. This CDR3 comprises 14 residues. In DNA form, the CDR3 reads TGTGCCAGCAGCCACGACGGAGATAATCAGCCCCAGCATTTT. This encodes CASSHDGDNQPQHF.

The rearrangement links TRBV15 to TRBJ2-5; TRBD2 is a possible D gene (5 bases). Germline lookup yields CDR1 LNHNV and CDR2 YYDKDF (reference sequence). This CDR3 comprises 13 residues. Deletions cut 3 bases from V and 5 bases from J, with 10 bases between. The CDR3 loop is CATSRSPGETQYF. In nucleotides, the CDR3 is TGTGCCACCAGCAGGTCCCCGGGGGAGACCCAGTACTTC.

The J gene is TRBJ2-1, the V gene TRBV27; 9 bases are shared with TRBD2. The CDR3 consists of 16 residues. J lost 5 bases, V lost 5 bases, and 10 bases had no gene match. Germline V gene data show CDR1 as MNHEY and CDR2 as SMNVEV (reference sequence). The CDR3 nucleotides read TGTGCCAGCAGTACCCCGACCAGCGGGAGGAACAATGAGCAGTTCTTC. Translation gives CASSTPTSGRNNEQFF.

V gene TRBV5-4 combines with J gene TRBJ2-7; 8 bases map to TRBD1. V lost 7 bases to trimming and J lost 7 bases; unmatched junction nucleotides: 10. CDR3 size: 13 residues. Germline values: CDR1 SGHNT, CDR2 YYREEE (reference sequence). In nucleotides, the CDR3 is TGTGCCAGCGCAGGGGGCGCGTTAGGAGAGCAGTACTTC. This gives the protein CASAGGALGEQYF.

The V call is TRBV29-1, the J call TRBJ2-7; possibly TRBD2 for D (5 bases). This CDR3 has 12 residues. Trimming pared 0 bases from V and 7 bases from J, leaving 10 bases between. Germline V lookup: CDR1 SQVTM, CDR2 ANQGSEA. This CDR3 reads CSVEDPGSEQYF. As DNA, the CDR3 is TGCAGCGTTGAAGATCCGGGGTCGGAGCAGTACTTC.

The gene calls are TRBV28 and TRBJ1-1, with D possibly matching TRBD1 (5 bases). Trimming cost V 5 bases and J 8 bases, with 18 bases left between them. CDR3 length: 14 residues. Germline CDR1 is MDHEN and CDR2 is SYDVKM. As DNA, the CDR3 is TGTGCCAGCAGTCCGCTGACAGCCCCACGAGAAGCTTTCTTT. Its protein is CASSPLTAPREAFF. The full variable domain, completed using reference TRBV28 and TRBJ1-1, is DVKVTQSSRYLVKRTGEKVFLECVQDMDHENMFWYRQDPGLGLRLIYFSYDVKMKEKGDIPEGYSVSREKKERFSLILESASTNQTSMYLCASSPLTAPREAFFGQGTRLTVV.

This clone was counted a single time. The rearrangement joins TRBV27 to TRBJ1-1; no firm D call. Germline V lookup: CDR1 MNHEY, CDR2 SMNVEV (reference sequence). V was cut by 3 bases and J by 0 bases, with 11 bases left in between. The CDR3 runs 15 residues. CDR3 loop: CASSFSLGVNTEAFF. The CDR3 DNA reads as TGTGCCAGCAGTTTTTCCCTGGGAGTGAACACTGAAGCTTTCTTT.

The chain recombines TRBV7-2 with TRBJ2-1; 8 bases line up with TRBD2. Germline trimming cut 1 base from V and 1 base from J; bases unmatched to any gene: 0. This CDR3 contains 15 residues. The germline gives CDR1 SGHTA, CDR2 FQGNSA. The CDR3 is CASSLGLASYNEQFF. The CDR3 DNA is TGTGCCAGCAGCTTAGGACTAGCGTCCTACAATGAGCAGTTCTTC.

The V and J genes are TRBV2 and TRBJ2-7; the D gene is possibly TRBD2 (6 bases). V dropped 6 bases and J dropped 5 bases, with 17 bases sitting between them. Germline V gene data show CDR1 as SNHLY and CDR2 as FYNNEI. CDR3 length equals 14 residues. The chain's CDR3 is CASSLGRGTHEQYF. The CDR3 nucleotides read TGTGCCAGCAGCCTAGGCCGCGGGACCCACGAGCAGTACTTC.

The chain combines TRBV9 with TRBJ2-5; 8 bases fit TRBD2. V lost 1 base and J lost 4; bases outside the gene matches: 6. CDR1 and CDR2 from the germline V gene are SGDLS and YYNGEE. This CDR3 has 15 residues. In DNA form, the CDR3 reads TGTGCCAGCAGCGTAAGCAGCGGGAGCGGAGAGACCCAGTACTTC. As protein: CASSVSSGSGETQYF.

The chain recombines TRBV5-1 with TRBJ2-2; 15 bases agree with TRBD2. Germline lookup yields CDR1 SGHRS and CDR2 YFSETQ. The CDR3 has 17 amino acids. V dropped 3 bases and J dropped 6; count of bases not matched to a gene: 6. DNA for the CDR3: TGCGCCAGCAGCTCCGGGACTAGCGGGAGGATTTCCGGGGAGCTGTTTTTT. Protein: CASSSGTSGRISGELFF. Complete variable domain (other parts from reference TRBV5-1 and TRBJ2-2): KAGVTQTPRYLIKTRGQQVTLSCSPISGHRSVSWYQQTPGQGLQFLFEYFSETQRNKGNFPGRFSGRQFSNSRSEMNVSTLELGDSALYLCASSSGTSGRISGELFFGEGSRLTVL.

The V gene is TRBV14, the J gene TRBJ2-2; D not certain. The CDR3 contains 13 residues. V lost 1 base to trimming and J lost 6 bases, with 6 bases between them. CDR1 SGHDN and CDR2 FVKESK come from the germline V gene. The CDR3: CASSQAVAGELFF. Written as DNA, the CDR3 is TGTGCCAGCAGCCAAGCGGTGGCCGGGGAGCTGTTTTTT.

This clone appeared a few times. The chain employs TRBV28 and TRBJ1-2, with 7 positions matching TRBD1. Germline CDR1 and CDR2: MDHEN and SYDVKM. There are 15 residues in the CDR3. V shed 6 bases and J 4 bases; nucleotides not matched to a gene: 11. The CDR3 nucleotides are TGTGCCAGCAGAAAAGCCGGGACAGTCGTCTATGGCTACACCTTC. This encodes CASRKAGTVVYGYTF.

The chain uses TRBV5-1 and TRBJ1-3; TRBD1 might be the D (5 bases). The V and J ends lost 3 bases and 0 bases respectively, with 13 bases between them. Germline CDR1 is SGHRS and CDR2 is YFSETQ. CDR3 size: 16 residues. CDR3 bases: TGCGCCAGCAGCTCAATGCCGCAGGGCTCTGGAAACACCATATATTTT. As protein: CASSSMPQGSGNTIYF.

The chain uses TRBV5-6 and TRBJ1-5; 9 bases match TRBD1. Germline values: CDR1 SGHDT, CDR2 YYEEEE. This CDR3 region has 16 residues. With V trimmed by 4 bases and J by 2 bases, 7 bases remained unmatched. CDR3 protein: CASSQGTGQRNQPQHF. The CDR3 nucleotides are TGTGCCAGCAGCCAAGGGACAGGGCAACGCAATCAGCCCCAGCATTTT.

This CDR3 is CASSPGGMGVVQPQHF. The CDR3 DNA reads as TGTGCCAGCAGCCCGGGAGGTATGGGGGTCGTTCAGCCCCAGCATTTT. The chain employs TRBV7-9 and TRBJ1-5; tentatively, D is TRBD1 (5 bases). This CDR3 region has 16 residues. Per germline, CDR1 SEHNR and CDR2 FQNEAQ (reference sequence). Trimming took off 5 bases at V and 6 bases at J, with 20 bases between the two ends. Full variable domain (outside the CDR3, taken from reference TRBV7-9 and TRBJ1-5): DTGVSQNPRHKITKRGQNVTFRCDPISEHNRLYWYRQTLGQGPEFLTYFQNEAQLEKSRLLSDRFSAERPKGSFSTLEIQRTEQGDSAMYLCASSPGGMGVVQPQHFGDGTRLSIL.

The rearrangement links TRBV5-8 to TRBJ2-5, with TRBD1 as a possible D gene (6 bases). CDR1 is SGHTS and CDR2 is YDEGEE in the germline V gene. The ends were cut back, 0 bases at V and 3 bases at J, with 12 bases in the middle. This CDR3 region has 15 residues. DNA of the CDR3: TGTGCCAGCAGCTTGGAGGGGACATCGAAAGAGACCCAGTACTTC. It yields the protein CASSLEGTSKETQYF.